This is a list of T cell receptor beta chains from one sample in a study of cytomegalovirus exposure and HLA in healthy donors. The assay was immunoSEQ multiplex PCR, and TCRdb's table has in-frame clones only and misses some. The sample carries around 140,000 clones, 75% to 90% recorded once. Sequencing used PBMCs. The source is a man between 40 and 49 years old in good health and CMV-seronegative. The CDR3 runs from the conserved cysteine through the conserved F or W. A D gene is named only where the DNA matches it firmly. Only some rows state a clone size, as once, few, many or a class for expanded clones.

clone_size,d_call,j_call,v_call,cdr3_aa,cdr3_nt
-,-,TRBJ1-5,TRBV7-2,CASSLGPDSNQPQHF,TGTGCCAGCAGCTTAGGTCCAGATAGCAATCAGCCCCAGCATTTT
-,TRBD1,TRBJ2-7,TRBV9,CASSNHDRGSYEQYF,TGTGCCAGCAGCAACCATGACAGGGGCTCCTACGAGCAGTACTTC
-,TRBD1,TRBJ1-1,TRBV10-3,CAIRVGDRGGSEAFF,TGTGCCATCCGAGTAGGGGACAGGGGGGGATCTGAAGCTTTCTTT
-,-,TRBJ2-3,TRBV5-1,CASSLDLEIGTQYF,TGCGCCAGCAGCTTGGACTTGGAGATCGGTACGCAGTATTTT
-,TRBD1,TRBJ2-7,TRBV27,CASSPRTGVPHEQYF,TGTGCCAGCAGTCCCCGAACAGGGGTTCCGCACGAGCAGTACTTC
-,TRBD1,TRBJ2-5,TRBV15,CATSRDKTGIFQETQYF,TGTGCCACCAGCAGAGATAAGACAGGGATCTTTCAAGAGACCCAGTACTTC
-,TRBD2,TRBJ2-5,TRBV5-4,CASSLGGLAGYETQYF,TGTGCCAGCAGCTTGGGCGGACTAGCGGGTTACGAGACCCAGTACTTC
few,TRBD1,TRBJ1-4,TRBV5-8,CASSLGTGGEKLFF,TGTGCCAGCAGCTTGGGGACAGGTGGCGAAAAACTGTTTTTT
-,-,TRBJ1-5,TRBV4-3,CASSQAPDQDNSLYSNQPQHF,TGCGCCAGCAGCCAAGCCCCGGATCAGGACAACTCCCTCTATAGCAATCAGCCCCAGCATTTT
-,TRBD1,TRBJ1-2,TRBV6-5,CASSYHGQGTGYTF,TGTGCCAGCAGTTACCATGGACAGGGAACTGGCTACACCTTC
-,TRBD1,TRBJ2-2,TRBV14,CASSQITGGAWTGELFF,TGTGCCAGCAGCCAGATTACAGGGGGCGCATGGACCGGGGAGCTGTTTTTT
-,TRBD2,TRBJ2-2,TRBV19,CASSKLAGGSNTGELFF,TGTGCCAGTAGCAAACTAGCGGGGGGATCGAACACCGGGGAGCTGTTTTTT
-,-,TRBJ2-3,TRBV6-1,CASSKQGDTDTQYF,TGTGCCAGCAGTAAACAGGGAGACACAGATACGCAGTATTTT
-,-,TRBJ2-7,TRBV13,CASSLRLLTRGASDVPEQYF,TGTGCCAGCAGCTTAAGGCTACTTACCCGGGGCGCTAGCGACGTGCCCGAGCAGTACTTC
few,-,TRBJ1-4,TRBV5-1,CASSQAGQGEKLFF,TGCGCCAGCAGCCAAGCCGGGCAGGGCGAAAAACTGTTTTTT
-,-,TRBJ1-6,TRBV13,CASSSYRNSPLHF,TGTGCCAGCAGCTCATACAGGAATTCACCCCTCCACTTT
-,TRBD2,TRBJ2-1,TRBV6-1,CASSEVAGGSGAYTEQFF,TGTGCCAGCAGTGAAGTGGCGGGGGGGTCGGGGGCCTATACTGAGCAGTTCTTC
-,-,TRBJ1-1,TRBV19,CASRANRAMGDTEAFF,TGTGCCAGTCGAGCCAACAGGGCCATGGGGGACACTGAAGCTTTCTTT
medium-sized,TRBD2,TRBJ2-5,TRBV6-1,CASSELAGGQETQYF,TGTGCCAGCAGTGAACTAGCGGGGGGGCAAGAGACCCAGTACTTC
-,TRBD1,TRBJ1-2,TRBV4-1,CASSQEGQGSLSQTF,TGCGCCAGCAGCCAAGAGGGACAGGGTAGTCTATCTCAGACCTTC
-,-,TRBJ1-1,TRBV7-8,CASSLSGQNEAFF,TGTGCCAGCAGCTTATCTGGACAGAATGAAGCTTTCTTT
-,-,TRBJ2-5,TRBV9,CASSPQGGAQETQYF,TGTGCCAGCAGTCCTCAGGGCGGGGCCCAAGAGACCCAGTACTTC
-,TRBD1,TRBJ2-7,TRBV19,CASSITGQGGIYEQYF,TGTGCCAGTAGTATCACCGGACAGGGCGGAATTTACGAGCAGTACTTC
-,TRBD1,TRBJ1-1,TRBV6-5,CASSRDRGAVEAFF,TGTGCCAGCAGTCGGGACAGGGGTGCGGTGGAAGCTTTCTTT
-,TRBD2,TRBJ2-1,TRBV19,CASSPGLAGAIFYNEQFF,TGTGCCAGTAGCCCGGGACTAGCGGGGGCAATTTTTTACAATGAGCAGTTCTTC
-,-,TRBJ1-3,TRBV20-1,CSAYIGNTIYF,TGCAGTGCGTATATCGGAAACACCATATATTTT
-,-,TRBJ1-5,TRBV6-1,CASSEQGFQPQHF,TGTGCCAGCAGTGAACAGGGGTTTCAGCCCCAGCATTTT
-,-,TRBJ1-2,TRBV5-6,CASSPQRLPNYGYTF,TGTGCCAGCAGCCCTCAGAGGCTGCCTAACTATGGCTACACCTTC
-,-,TRBJ1-4,TRBV14,CASSQARGYEKLFF,TGTGCCAGCAGCCAAGCTAGGGGCTATGAAAAACTGTTTTTT
-,TRBD2,TRBJ2-5,TRBV6-6,CASSHGRAETQYF,TGTGCCAGCAGTCACGGGAGGGCGGAGACCCAGTACTTC
-,TRBD1,TRBJ1-2,TRBV5-1,CASSSNPGGQQGGYTF,TGCGCCAGCAGCTCCAACCCCGGGGGACAGCAGGGTGGCTACACCTTC
-,TRBD1,TRBJ2-4,TRBV5-4,CASSARQGQNIQYF,TGTGCCAGCAGCGCCCGACAGGGACAGAACATTCAGTACTTC
-,-,TRBJ1-1,TRBV27,CASTLNTEAFF,TGTGCCAGCACATTGAACACTGAAGCTTTCTTT
once,-,TRBJ2-6,TRBV19,CASRTGDSGANVLTF,TGTGCCAGCCGGACGGGGGACTCTGGGGCCAACGTCCTGACTTTC
-,TRBD1,TRBJ1-2,TRBV29-1,CSALGAGTGYGYTF,TGCAGCGCCCTCGGGGCCGGGACAGGCTATGGCTACACCTTC
-,TRBD1,TRBJ1-2,TRBV19,CASRTGIYGYTF,TGTGCCAGTAGGACAGGGATCTATGGCTACACCTTC
-,-,TRBJ1-5,TRBV2,CASSAIQGGGNQPQHF,TGTGCCAGCAGTGCGATCCAGGGAGGGGGCAATCAGCCCCAGCATTTT
once,TRBD1,TRBJ1-6,TRBV7-9,CASGIGGQGASPLHF,TGTGCCAGCGGAATAGGGGGGCAGGGGGCTTCACCCCTCCACTTT
-,TRBD2,TRBJ2-5,TRBV7-3,CASSLARGGSQETQYF,TGTGCCAGCAGCCTTGCGCGGGGGGGGTCCCAAGAGACCCAGTACTTC
-,-,TRBJ1-4,TRBV9,CASSVSLSTNEKLFF,TGTGCCAGCAGCGTATCCCTGTCGACTAATGAAAAACTGTTTTTT
-,-,TRBJ1-3,TRBV6-5,CASSYGATGNTIYF,TGTGCCAGCAGTTACGGGGCAACAGGAAACACCATATATTTT
-,-,TRBJ2-3,TRBV9,CATSPGHITATQYF,TGTGCCACCTCCCCAGGCCATATCACAGCTACGCAGTATTTT
-,-,TRBJ2-7,TRBV5-6,CASSRTRGYEQYF,TGTGCCAGCAGCCGAACCCGGGGCTACGAGCAGTACTTC
-,TRBD1,TRBJ2-1,TRBV28,CASRLYHGQGWGYNEQFF,TGTGCCAGCAGGCTTTATCACGGACAGGGATGGGGTTACAATGAGCAGTTCTTC
once,-,TRBJ1-1,TRBV28,CASSLVPATLNTEAFF,TGTGCCAGCAGTTTAGTCCCGGCGACACTGAACACTGAAGCTTTCTTT
-,-,TRBJ1-1,TRBV18,CASSLDRNTEAFF,TGTGCCAGCTCCCTCGACAGGAACACTGAAGCTTTCTTT
-,-,TRBJ1-1,TRBV12-5,CASGLRAEAFF,TGTGCTAGTGGTTTGCGGGCTGAAGCTTTCTTT